Listed here is a single T cell receptor (beta chain). These data are taken from a study of shared clonotypes between healthy human individuals. Per germline, CDR1 MDHEN and CDR2 SYDVKM. J lost 4 bases, V lost 6 bases, and 10 bases had no gene match. This CDR3 spans 15 amino acids. Clones were sequenced by immunoSEQ multiplex PCR, and TCRdb holds only the in-frame ones, with some missing. The sample records more than 2 million clones, roughly 95% being singletons. The chain recombines TRBV28 with TRBJ2-7, with 9 bases that match TRBD2. The receptor comes from a man aged 18 to 35 in good health. Input material: naive CD4+ T cells sorted from blood. Subset of the sample: CD45RA+ positively selected. The CDR3 region has the DNA TGTGCCAGCAGCTTCCCGGGACTAGCTCTGTACGAGCAGTACTTC. Encoded protein: CASSFPGLALYEQYF.